This T cell receptor beta chain appears in the sequencing data of a study of shared clonotypes between healthy human individuals. In the study overall: There were three CD4 naive, three CD4 memory, two CD8 naive and one CD8 memory plates per donor. The study's findings and limits: Generally, naive subsets (rather than memory subsets) showed larger estimated richness. About 5% of naive CD4 clonotypes were shared across several donors.

The CDR3 consists of 11 residues. The germline V gene has CDR1 DFQATT and CDR2 SNEGSKA (reference sequence). With respect to this clone: Its antigen is as yet unknown.

The protocol was immunoSEQ multiplex PCR, while the TCRdb copy is restricted to in-frame clones and leaves out a portion. The data show about 2.1 million clones, 85% to 95% seen once. Selected positively for CCR7 and CD45RO-negative, naive CD8 cells excluded terminally differentiated effector memory CD45RA+ cells. This chain uses TRBV20-1 with TRBJ2-1; D may be TRBD2 (6 bases). The sequenced sample was naive CD8+ T cells from PBMCs. The receptor was derived from a man in his late teens or twenties in good health. Some clones in this sample may be carry-over from other donors' samples. The CDR3 reads CTTLRGNEQFF. CDR3 in DNA: TGCACCACGTTACGGGGGAATGAGCAGTTCTTC.